The clone carrying this T cell receptor (beta chain) was found a few times. Its antigen is currently unknown. Recently diagnosed hyperthyroidism of less than 2 months' duration affected patients aged 18 to 65. Each diagnosis drew on symptoms, thyroxine, TRAb, thyroid ultrasound and orbital computed tomography findings. This entry is derived from a study of T cells in Graves' hyperthyroidism and ophthalmopathy. Notes on the study in general: Separation of ophthalmopathy from stable hyperthyroidism was achieved by a 13 V-J model.

Template material for amplifying TCR beta CDR3 regions consisted of RNA transcripts. HTBI primers were employed in a first-round RT-PCR of the TCR CDR3. From the multiplex PCR reads, TCRdb called clonotypes with MiXCR, one entry per CDR3 protein. The sample includes 800,000 or so distinct CDR3 sequences, around 39% of them seen just once. Sequences were obtained from blood. This clonotype originated in a man aged 18 to 29 with Graves' hyperthyroidism.

The chain's CDR3 is CASSLGPPGQPQHF. CDR3 DNA sequence: TGTGCCAGCAGTTTAGGGCCGCCGGGTCAGCCCCAGCATTTT. The chain combines TRBV12-3 or TRBV12-4 with TRBJ1-5; D gene uncertain. The V end was cut by 1 base, the J end by 6 bases, with 10 bases between. The CDR3 has 14 residues.